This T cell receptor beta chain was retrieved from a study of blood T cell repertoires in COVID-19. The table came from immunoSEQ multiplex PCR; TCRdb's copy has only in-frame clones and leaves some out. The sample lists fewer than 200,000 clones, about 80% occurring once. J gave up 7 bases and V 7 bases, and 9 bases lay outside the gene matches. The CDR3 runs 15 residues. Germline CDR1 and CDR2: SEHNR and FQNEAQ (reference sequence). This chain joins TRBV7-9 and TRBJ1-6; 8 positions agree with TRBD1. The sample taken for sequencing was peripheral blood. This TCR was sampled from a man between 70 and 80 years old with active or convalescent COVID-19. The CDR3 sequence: CASNHGTGRNSPLHF. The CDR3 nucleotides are TGTGCCAGCAACCATGGGACAGGAAGGAATTCACCCCTCCACTTT.